The source of this T cell receptor beta chain is a study of blood T cell repertoires in COVID-19. As for the study in general: From T cells, B-cell-depleted T cells, or PBMCs came the material, which was cDNA or gDNA.

Trimming cost V 0 bases and J 5 bases, with 6 bases left between them. The CDR3 consists of 13 residues. CDR1 is SGHRS and CDR2 is YFSETQ in the germline V gene. Two consecutive negative NP/OP PCR tests, clearance, or resolved symptoms defined Cohort 3 recovery. Methods used by the authors: Estimation of nucleated cell counts relied on the amplification of reference gene primers. Data came from immunoSEQ multiplex PCR; TCRdb stores just in-frame clones and leaves some out. The V and J calls and clone size were taken over from that table, and D and trimming were inferred from the DNA. The sample carries approximately 310,000 clones, approximately 88% recorded once.

V usage is TRBV5-1 and J usage is TRBJ1-5; no definite D call. Material for sequencing was PBMCs or T cells enriched from blood (not recorded which). The source of this sequence is a man between 60 and 75 years old who had recovered from COVID-19. CDR3 sequence (DNA): TGCGCCAGCAGCTTGGATCCGGATCAGCCCCAGCATTTT. As protein: CASSLDPDQPQHF. Full variable domain (missing parts from reference TRBV5-1 and TRBJ1-5): KAGVTQTPRYLIKTRGQQVTLSCSPISGHRSVSWYQQTPGQGLQFLFEYFSETQRNKGNFPGRFSGRQFSNSRSEMNVSTLELGDSALYLCASSLDPDQPQHFGDGTRLSIL.